This TCR beta chain derives from a study of cytomegalovirus exposure and HLA in healthy donors. Across the study: HLA-typed donors contributed 65 million to 85 million unique TCRs, which were held in an early data release. Study observations and caveats: HLA alleles were associated with fewer than 20,000 TCR beta sequences in a later analysis at 0.05 false discovery rate. Because they were indistinguishable, some V segments, including TRBV6-2 and TRBV6-3, were excluded.

The PCR ran on 60 Vbeta and 13 Jbeta primers. Assay: immunoSEQ multiplex PCR; the TCRdb copy retains only in-frame clones and omits some. Among 100,000 to 120,000 clones listed, 75% to 80% were seen once. The CDR3 has 15 amino acids. V shed 6 bases, J shed 4 bases, and the junction held 11 bases outside the gene matches. Germline CDR1 MNHEY, CDR2 SMNVEV (reference sequence). On this clone itself: Its matching antigen is unknown.

The chain couples TRBV27 to TRBJ1-1; the match to TRBD1 covers 7 bases. The TCR was taken from a young woman in good health and CMV-seronegative. Sequenced: PBMCs. This CDR3 reads CASSLDRAGGTEAFF. CDR3 in DNA: TGTGCCAGCAGCTTAGACAGGGCAGGTGGCACTGAAGCTTTCTTT.